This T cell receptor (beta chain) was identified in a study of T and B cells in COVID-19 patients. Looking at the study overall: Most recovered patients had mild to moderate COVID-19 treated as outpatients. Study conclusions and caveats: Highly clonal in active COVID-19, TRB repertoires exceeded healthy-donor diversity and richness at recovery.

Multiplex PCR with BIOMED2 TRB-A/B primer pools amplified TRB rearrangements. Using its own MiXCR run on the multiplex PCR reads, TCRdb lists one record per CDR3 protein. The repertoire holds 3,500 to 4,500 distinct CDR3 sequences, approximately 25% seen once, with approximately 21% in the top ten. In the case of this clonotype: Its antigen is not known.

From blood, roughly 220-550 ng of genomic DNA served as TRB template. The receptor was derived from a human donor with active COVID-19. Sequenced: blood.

DNA for the CDR3: TGTGCCAGCAGCCCGGGACAGGGAATGGGAAACGAGCAGTACTTC. It specifies CASSPGQGMGNEQYF. The J gene is TRBJ2-7, the V gene TRBV11-2; 9 bases are shared with TRBD1. The CDR3 is 15 amino acids. Losses at the gene ends were 5 bases for V and 5 bases for J; bases not matched to a gene: 10. Per the germline V gene, CDR1 is SGHAT and CDR2 is FQNNGV.